This T cell receptor (beta chain) was captured by sequencing in a study of CD8 T cells in cerebrospinal fluid in Alzheimer's disease. Study-level findings and limits: Expanded clones of at least 3% were commoner in Alzheimer's patients than healthy subjects.

Germline V gene sequence: CDR1 SGHVS, CDR2 FQNEAQ. This CDR3 region has 13 residues. TCRdb re-called the 10x single-cell sequencing reads and shows each CDR3 protein once, DNA omitted. This sample's table reports 1,300 to 1,500 distinct CDR3 sequences. A remark on this clonotype: Its specificity is unknown.

The chain has TRBV7-8 and TRBJ1-5; TCRdb's D call, TRBD1, is unchecked because there is no DNA. The origin of this receptor is a human donor with mild cognitive impairment. Sequenced material: cerebrospinal fluid. This chain's CDR3 is CASSSGGFRPQHF. Complete variable domain (other parts from reference TRBV7-8 and TRBJ1-5): GAGVSQSPRYKVAKRGQDVALRCDPISGHVSLFWYQQALGQGPEFLTYFQNEAQLDKSGLPSDRFFAERPEGSVSTLKIQRTQQEDSAVYLCASSSGGFRPQHFGDGTRLSIL.